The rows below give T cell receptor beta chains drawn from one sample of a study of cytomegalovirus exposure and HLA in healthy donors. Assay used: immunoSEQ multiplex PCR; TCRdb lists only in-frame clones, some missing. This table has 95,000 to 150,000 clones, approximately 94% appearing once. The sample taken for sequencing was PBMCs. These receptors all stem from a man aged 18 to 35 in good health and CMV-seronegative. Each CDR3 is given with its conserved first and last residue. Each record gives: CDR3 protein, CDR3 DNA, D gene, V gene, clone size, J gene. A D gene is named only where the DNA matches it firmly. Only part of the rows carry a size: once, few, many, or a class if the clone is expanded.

CASSPDYLANYGYTF	TGTGCCAGCTCACCCGACTACCTAGCTAACTATGGCTACACCTTC	-	TRBV18	-	TRBJ1-2
CASSQDTRSGAEAFF	TGTGCCAGCAGCCAAGATACTCGTTCAGGGGCTGAAGCTTTCTTT	-	TRBV14	-	TRBJ1-1
CASSLEAGPYEQYF	TGCGCCAGCAGCTTGGAGGCAGGGCCCTACGAGCAGTACTTC	-	TRBV5-1	-	TRBJ2-7
CASSLAILQGSLYGYTF	TGTGCCAGCAGCTTAGCTATTTTGCAGGGTAGCCTCTATGGCTACACCTTC	-	TRBV7-2	-	TRBJ1-2
CASSWEPGGQAEAFF	TGTGCCAGCAGTTGGGAGCCGGGGGGGCAGGCTGAAGCTTTCTTT	-	TRBV6-5	-	TRBJ1-1
CASSLRGLAGGPPYNEQFF	TGTGCCAGCAGCCTCAGGGGACTAGCGGGAGGCCCGCCATACAATGAGCAGTTCTTC	TRBD2	TRBV5-4	-	TRBJ2-1
CASTVTSQPQHF	TGTGCCAGCACGGTAACCTCTCAGCCCCAGCATTTT	-	TRBV28	-	TRBJ1-5
CASSFPDQTTKETQYF	TGCGCCAGCAGCTTCCCAGACCAGACCACTAAAGAGACCCAGTACTTC	-	TRBV5-1	-	TRBJ2-5
CAIGRTSGINEQFF	TGTGCCATCGGACGGACTAGCGGGATCAATGAGCAGTTCTTC	TRBD2	TRBV10-3	-	TRBJ2-1
CAWEQAYEQYF	TGTGCCTGGGAACAGGCCTACGAGCAGTACTTC	-	TRBV30	-	TRBJ2-7
CAGSPGRPTYNEQFF	TGTGCCGGATCTCCGGGGAGGCCGACCTACAATGAGCAGTTCTTC	-	TRBV6-1	-	TRBJ2-1
CASSGQGATNPHF	TGTGCCAGCAGCGGACAGGGGGCCACCAACCCGCATTTT	TRBD1	TRBV6-5	-	TRBJ1-5
CATSSRDRGFRNTEAFF	TGTGCCACCAGCAGCCGGGACAGAGGGTTCAGGAACACTGAAGCTTTCTTT	TRBD1	TRBV15	-	TRBJ1-1
CASSYRKGETQYF	TGTGCCAGCTCATACAGGAAGGGAGAGACCCAGTACTTC	-	TRBV18	once	TRBJ2-5
CSVYPGSSNEQFF	TGCAGCGTTTACCCCGGGAGCTCGAATGAGCAGTTCTTC	-	TRBV29-1	-	TRBJ2-1
CASSLRGRGYNEQFF	TGTGCCAGCAGCTTACGCGGGAGGGGCTACAATGAGCAGTTCTTC	TRBD2	TRBV7-2	-	TRBJ2-1
CASSSGTSGSIDTQYF	TGTGCCAGCAGCTCCGGGACTAGCGGGAGTATAGATACGCAGTATTTT	TRBD2	TRBV7-9	once	TRBJ2-3
CASSRQGGQETQYF	TGTGCCAGCAGTCGACAGGGGGGACAAGAGACCCAGTACTTC	TRBD1	TRBV2	-	TRBJ2-5
CATITGAASTDTQYF	TGTGCCACTATTACAGGGGCAGCTAGCACAGATACGCAGTATTTT	TRBD1	TRBV2	-	TRBJ2-3
CAWSPLLRGTEAFF	TGTGCCTGGAGCCCTCTCCTCCGAGGCACTGAAGCTTTCTTT	-	TRBV30	-	TRBJ1-1
CAWSGTGGSQPQHF	TGTGCCTGGAGTGGGACAGGGGGCAGTCAGCCCCAGCATTTT	TRBD1	TRBV30	-	TRBJ1-5
CASSSPGTGTGEQYF	TGTGCCAGCAGCTCACCCGGGACAGGGACTGGCGAGCAGTACTTC	TRBD1	TRBV7-9	-	TRBJ2-7
CASSLGGRNEQFF	TGTGCCAGCAGCTTAGGCGGGCGAAATGAGCAGTTCTTC	-	TRBV11-3	-	TRBJ2-1
CASSLGPGNSGANVLTF	TGTGCCAGCAGCTTAGGTCCGGGAAACTCTGGGGCCAACGTCCTGACTTTC	-	TRBV11-2	-	TRBJ2-6
CASSSHDTPSAPYEQYF	TGTGCCAGCAGCTCCCACGACACCCCTAGCGCACCCTACGAGCAGTACTTC	-	TRBV13	-	TRBJ2-7
CAWSALAGDEQYF	TGTGCCTGGAGTGCTTTAGCGGGAGACGAGCAGTACTTC	TRBD2	TRBV30	-	TRBJ2-7
CASSLGAGLAGGPVHEQYF	TGTGCCAGCAGTCTCGGAGCGGGACTAGCGGGAGGGCCGGTCCACGAGCAGTACTTC	TRBD2	TRBV4-2	-	TRBJ2-7
CSVDPARGLNYGYTF	TGCAGCGTTGACCCCGCCAGGGGCTTAAACTATGGCTACACCTTC	-	TRBV29-1	-	TRBJ1-2
CASISLAGGYSSEQYF	TGTGCCAGCATTTCCCTAGCGGGAGGGTACAGTTCCGAGCAGTACTTC	TRBD2	TRBV27	-	TRBJ2-7
CASKLAGTLGTGELFF	TGTGCCAGCAAACTAGCGGGAACTCTAGGCACCGGGGAGCTGTTTTTT	TRBD2	TRBV27	-	TRBJ2-2
CASSLQGTGMNEQFF	TGTGCCAGCAGCTTACAGGGGACGGGTATGAATGAGCAGTTCTTC	-	TRBV7-2	-	TRBJ2-1
CASSPASGRGLGDEKLFF	TGCGCCAGCAGCCCGGCTAGCGGCAGGGGGCTTGGCGATGAAAAACTGTTTTTT	TRBD1	TRBV5-1	-	TRBJ1-4
CASSLAGPGFYGYTF	TGCGCCAGCAGCTTAGCTGGTCCAGGGTTCTATGGCTACACCTTC	-	TRBV5-1	-	TRBJ1-2
CASSLFPDTHTDTQYF	TGTGCCAGCAGCTTATTCCCCGACACGCACACAGATACGCAGTATTTT	-	TRBV7-3	-	TRBJ2-3
CAWRGQGYEQYF	TGTGCCTGGAGGGGGCAGGGCTACGAGCAGTACTTC	-	TRBV30	-	TRBJ2-7
CASSYRDRGPDTQYF	TGTGCCAGCAGTTATAGGGACAGGGGCCCAGATACGCAGTATTTT	TRBD1	TRBV6-5	-	TRBJ2-3
CASSSYRDRKSDTQYF	TGTGCCAGCAGCTCATACAGGGACAGAAAATCAGATACGCAGTATTTT	TRBD1	TRBV11-2	once	TRBJ2-3
CSVKTAFLYEQYF	TGCAGCGTTAAAACAGCCTTCCTATACGAGCAGTACTTC	-	TRBV29-1	once	TRBJ2-7
CAWSLNLVNTEAFF	TGTGCCTGGAGTCTAAACCTAGTGAACACTGAAGCTTTCTTT	-	TRBV30	-	TRBJ1-1
CASSGIAWAAGTEAFF	TGTGCCAGCAGCGGAATTGCATGGGCAGCGGGTACTGAAGCTTTCTTT	-	TRBV5-6	-	TRBJ1-1
CASSLEVFRTGYEQYF	TGTGCCAGCAGCTTAGAAGTGTTCCGGACAGGCTACGAGCAGTACTTC	TRBD1	TRBV7-8	-	TRBJ2-7
CASSSPLSGDNTGELFF	TGTGCCAGCAGCTCTCCGTTGAGCGGGGATAACACCGGGGAGCTGTTTTTT	TRBD2	TRBV13	-	TRBJ2-2
CASSLGLAGVGDTQYF	TGTGCCAGCAGCTTGGGACTAGCGGGAGTGGGGGATACGCAGTATTTT	TRBD2	TRBV5-4	-	TRBJ2-3
CSVVKTGGNTEAFF	TGCAGCGTTGTAAAGACAGGGGGTAACACTGAAGCTTTCTTT	TRBD1	TRBV29-1	-	TRBJ1-1
CAWSVGVSGNTIYF	TGTGCCTGGAGTGTAGGAGTCTCTGGAAACACCATATATTTT	-	TRBV30	-	TRBJ1-3
CASSQAPGQADYEQYF	TGCGCCAGCAGCCAGGCCCCGGGACAGGCCGACTACGAGCAGTACTTC	TRBD1	TRBV4-3	-	TRBJ2-7
CAISAGGRSTDTQYF	TGTGCCATCAGTGCTGGCGGGAGAAGCACAGATACGCAGTATTTT	TRBD2	TRBV10-3	-	TRBJ2-3
CASSLDRTGPEADTQYF	TGTGCCAGCAGTTTAGATCGGACAGGCCCAGAGGCAGATACGCAGTATTTT	TRBD1	TRBV28	-	TRBJ2-3
CSVRGTGTPSSYNEQFF	TGCAGCGTTAGGGGGACAGGGACTCCGAGCTCCTACAATGAGCAGTTCTTC	TRBD1	TRBV29-1	-	TRBJ2-1
CASSLLGGLRVTDTQYF	TGTGCCAGCAGCCTCCTAGGTGGGCTGAGGGTGACAGATACGCAGTATTTT	-	TRBV7-2	-	TRBJ2-3
CASSLISGAGGEDEQFF	TGTGCCAGCAGCTTAATCTCGGGTGCGGGAGGGGAGGATGAGCAGTTCTTC	TRBD2	TRBV7-8	once	TRBJ2-1
CASSAPPGTQYF	TGTGCCAGCAGCGCCCCGCCGGGGACCCAGTACTTC	-	TRBV9	-	TRBJ2-5
CASSLQGARGYTF	TGTGCCAGCAGTTTGCAGGGGGCGAGGGGCTACACCTTC	TRBD1	TRBV28	-	TRBJ1-2
CASSQDSTGQGTTDTQYF	TGCGCCAGCAGCCAAGATTCGACGGGACAGGGTACCACAGATACGCAGTATTTT	TRBD1	TRBV4-3	-	TRBJ2-3
CASSSGTASYEQYF	TGTGCCAGCAGCTCCGGGACAGCCTCCTACGAGCAGTACTTC	TRBD1	TRBV7-9	-	TRBJ2-7